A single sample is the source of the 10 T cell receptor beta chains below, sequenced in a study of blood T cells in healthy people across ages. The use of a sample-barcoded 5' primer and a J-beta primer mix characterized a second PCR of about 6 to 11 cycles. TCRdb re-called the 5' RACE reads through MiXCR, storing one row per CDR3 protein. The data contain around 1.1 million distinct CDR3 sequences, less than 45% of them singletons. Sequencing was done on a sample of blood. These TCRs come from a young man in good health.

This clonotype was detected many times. The CDR3 region is CASSPDRGSNQPQHF. CDR3 coding DNA: TGCGCCAGCAGCCCGGACAGGGGTAGCAATCAGCCCCAGCATTTT. The chain uses TRBV4-1 and TRBJ1-5; 9 bases align to TRBD1. Germline V gene lookup returns CDR1 MGHRA and CDR2 YSYEKL. V shed 4 bases and J 0 bases; nucleotides not matched to a gene: 1. This CDR3 has 15 residues.

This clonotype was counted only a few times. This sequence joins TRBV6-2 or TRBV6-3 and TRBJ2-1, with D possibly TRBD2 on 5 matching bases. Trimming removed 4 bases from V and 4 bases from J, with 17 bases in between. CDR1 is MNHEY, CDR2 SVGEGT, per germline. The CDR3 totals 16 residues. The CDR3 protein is CASSSRPGTLYNEQFF. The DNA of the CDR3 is TGTGCCAGCAGTTCAAGACCGGGAACCCTTTACAATGAGCAGTTCTTC.

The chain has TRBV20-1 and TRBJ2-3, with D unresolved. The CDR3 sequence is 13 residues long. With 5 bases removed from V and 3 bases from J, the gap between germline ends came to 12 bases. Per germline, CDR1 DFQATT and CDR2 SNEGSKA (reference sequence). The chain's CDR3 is CSAPGYATDTQYF. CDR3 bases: TGCAGTGCTCCGGGTTATGCAACAGATACGCAGTATTTT.

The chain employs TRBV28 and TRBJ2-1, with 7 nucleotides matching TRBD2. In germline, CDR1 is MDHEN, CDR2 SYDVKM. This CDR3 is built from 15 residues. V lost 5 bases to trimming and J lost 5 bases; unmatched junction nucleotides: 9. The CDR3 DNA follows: TGTGCCAGCAGTACCCAGCGGGGTGCAAACAATGAGCAGTTCTTC. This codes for CASSTQRGANNEQFF.

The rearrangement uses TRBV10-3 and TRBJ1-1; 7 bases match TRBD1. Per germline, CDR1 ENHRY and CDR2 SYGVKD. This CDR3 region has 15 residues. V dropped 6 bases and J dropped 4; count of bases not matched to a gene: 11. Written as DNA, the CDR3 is TGTGCCATCAGCGACAGGGTAAGGTCTGGCACTGAAGCTTTCTTT. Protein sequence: CAISDRVRSGTEAFF.

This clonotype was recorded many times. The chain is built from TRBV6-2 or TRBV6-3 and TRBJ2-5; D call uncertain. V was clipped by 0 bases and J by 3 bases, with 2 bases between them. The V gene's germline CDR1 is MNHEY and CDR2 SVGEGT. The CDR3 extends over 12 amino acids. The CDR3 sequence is CASSYSKETQYF. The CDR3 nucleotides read TGTGCCAGCAGTTACTCGAAAGAGACCCAGTACTTC.

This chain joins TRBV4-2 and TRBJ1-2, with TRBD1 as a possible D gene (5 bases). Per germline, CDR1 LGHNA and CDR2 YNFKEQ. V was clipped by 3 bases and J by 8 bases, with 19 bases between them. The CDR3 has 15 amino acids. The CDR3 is CASSQGGSVWDGYTF. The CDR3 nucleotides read TGTGCCAGCAGCCAGGGTGGCAGTGTTTGGGACGGCTACACCTTC.

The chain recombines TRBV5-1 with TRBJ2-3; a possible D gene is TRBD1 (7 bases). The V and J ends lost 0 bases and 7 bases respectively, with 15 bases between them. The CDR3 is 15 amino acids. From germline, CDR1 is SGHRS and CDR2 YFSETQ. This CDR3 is CASSLEAGGTNTQYF. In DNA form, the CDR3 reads TGCGCCAGCAGCTTGGAGGCAGGGGGGACAAATACGCAGTATTTT.

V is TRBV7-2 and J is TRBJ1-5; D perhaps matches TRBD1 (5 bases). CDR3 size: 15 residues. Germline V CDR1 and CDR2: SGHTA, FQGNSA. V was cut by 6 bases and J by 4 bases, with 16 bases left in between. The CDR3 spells CASRPGGTINQPQHF. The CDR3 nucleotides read TGTGCCAGCAGGCCCGGGGGGACCATTAATCAGCCCCAGCATTTT.

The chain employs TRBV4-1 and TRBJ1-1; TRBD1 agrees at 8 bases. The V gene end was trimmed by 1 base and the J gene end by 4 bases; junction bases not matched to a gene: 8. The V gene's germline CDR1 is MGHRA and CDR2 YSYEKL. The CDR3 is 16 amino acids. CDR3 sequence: CASSQATGAQGTEAFF. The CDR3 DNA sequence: TGCGCCAGCAGCCAAGCGACAGGGGCGCAGGGCACTGAAGCTTTCTTT.